Listed below are T cell receptor beta chains from one sample, sequenced in a study of graft-versus-host responses after intestinal transplantation. These receptors have no identified antigens. Using immunoSEQ multiplex PCR, the repertoire was profiled, and TCRdb retains in-frame clones only, with some absent. Of tens of thousands of clones in the sample, approximately 90% were seen once. The sequenced sample was unstimulated CD8+ T cells sorted from spleen or lymph node cells, obtained before intestinal transplant. These TCRs come from a human donor who received an intestinal transplant. Each CDR3 is given without its conserved first and last residue. The D gene is left open where the match is weak.

length | D | V | CDR3
12 | NA | TRBV6-5 | ASSYFWGNSPLH
10 | NA | TRBV5-6 | ASADLAHTQY
13 | NA | TRBV28 | ASSLWASGGDEQY
13 | NA | TRBV6-6 | ASSYSSQGPYEQY
12 | TRBD2 | TRBV6-4 | ASASGGDGDTQY
10 | NA | TRBV7-9 | ASSHLGDEQY
13 | TRBD1 | TRBV9 | ASSDARDRGYGYT
16 | TRBD2 | TRBV4-1 | ASSTTSGGPSGANVLT
13 | TRBD2 | TRBV4-1 | ASSQDAGTSDEQY
13 | TRBD1 | TRBV6-5 | ASSDRGLMNTEAF
9 | NA | TRBV20-1 | SGRLGETQY
14 | NA | TRBV10-2 | ASSESSGQLQETQY
12 | TRBD2 | TRBV27 | ASSLAGVEDTQY
14 | NA | TRBV6-4 | ASSETHRNRSYGYT
12 | NA | TRBV15 | ATSTLGGDQPQH
12 | NA | TRBV29-1 | SVEGVAETDTQY
12 | NA | TRBV27 | AIRALGSTDTQY
13 | NA | TRBV5-1 | ASSLEASASYEQY
12 | NA | TRBV7-9 | ASSLSTGLGPQH
12 | TRBD1 | TRBV6-1 | ASGDRLITDTQY
11 | NA | TRBV6-1 | ASQITGSYEQY
11 | NA | TRBV6-1 | ASSVVRSYEQY
13 | NA | TRBV2 | ASSVEAGDTGELF
12 | TRBD1 | TRBV18 | ASPDRVLTGELF
13 | TRBD2 | TRBV19 | ASSVGLADTGELF